These 18 T cell receptor beta chains were sequenced from one sample in a study of blood T cell repertoires in COVID-19. Sequencing used immunoSEQ multiplex PCR; TCRdb keeps in-frame clones, though not all of them. The sample has about 180,000 clones, roughly 90% seen once. The sequenced material came from peripheral blood. These TCRs come from a man between 65 and 85 years old with active or convalescent COVID-19.

The chain employs TRBV28 and TRBJ2-7, with D possibly matching TRBD2 (5 bases). From germline, CDR1 is MDHEN and CDR2 SYDVKM. The germline V and J ends were trimmed by 6 bases and 4 bases, with 19 bases remaining between them. The CDR3 contains 15 residues. The CDR3 nucleotides are TGTGCCAGCAGCCAAAGCTCCGGGATTTTTTACGAGCAGTACTTC. It encodes CASSQSSGIFYEQYF.

This rearrangement joins TRBV6-5 to TRBJ1-1; D is perhaps TRBD1 (5 bases). The germline V gene has CDR1 MNHEY and CDR2 SVGAGI. Trimming stripped 0 bases from V and 8 bases from J, with 10 bases between. The CDR3 loop spans 13 amino acids. The DNA for the CDR3 is TGTGCCAGCAGTTACTCCTGGGGGAGGGAAGCTTTCTTT. Protein product: CASSYSWGREAFF.

The genes are TRBV6-5 and TRBJ2-7; possible D gene TRBD1, 6 bases. CDR3 length: 15 amino acids. Germline V CDR1 and CDR2: MNHEY, SVGAGI. V was pared by 8 bases and J by 5 bases, with 22 bases between. CDR3 coding DNA: TGTGCCAGCTCGACCAGGGGATTCGCATTCGACGAGCAGTACTTC. Protein: CASSTRGFAFDEQYF.

V is TRBV28 and J is TRBJ1-3; no clear D gene. The germline gives CDR1 MDHEN, CDR2 SYDVKM. This CDR3 comprises 12 residues. Trimming removed 8 bases at V and 8 bases at J, with 13 bases between. This CDR3 reads CASGQAMYTIYF. CDR3 in DNA: TGTGCCAGCGGGCAGGCGATGTACACCATATATTTT.

The chain is built from TRBV25-1 and TRBJ1-2, with a tentative D call TRBD1 (5 bases). The V gene lost 5 bases and the J gene lost 2 bases, with 18 bases spanning the gap. The CDR3 is made up of 16 amino acids. CDR1 is MGHDK and CDR2 is SYGVNS in the germline V gene. Here the CDR3 reads CASSTKGLPGNYGYTF. CDR3 bases: TGTGCCAGCAGTACCAAGGGACTCCCCGGCAACTATGGCTACACCTTC.

This chain links TRBV5-1 with TRBJ1-4; D remains unclear. CDR1 and CDR2 (germline): SGHRS, YFSETQ. CDR3 length: 13 residues. V was pared by 2 bases and J by 6 bases, with 8 bases between. CDR3 coding DNA: TGCGCCAGCAGCTTCACCGGTGATGAAAAACTGTTTTTT. This translates into CASSFTGDEKLFF.

This chain links TRBV6-6 with TRBJ1-5; D is unclear. Germline CDR1 is MNHNY and CDR2 is SVGAGI (reference sequence). The V end lost 6 bases, the J end lost 3 bases, and 15 bases lay between the germline ends. The CDR3 is 15 amino acids. The CDR3 sequence: CASREGAGYNQPQHF. The DNA of the CDR3 is TGTGCCAGCAGGGAAGGAGCTGGATACAATCAGCCCCAGCATTTT.

The V gene is TRBV11-3, the J gene TRBJ2-1; 8 positions match TRBD2. Germline CDR1 SGHNT, CDR2 YENEEA. The CDR3 extends over 15 amino acids. V shed 3 bases and J 6 bases; nucleotides not matched to a gene: 7. The CDR3 DNA reads TGTGCCAGCAGCTTTAGCGGGACCCAAAGCAATGAGCAGTTCTTC. It translates to CASSFSGTQSNEQFF.

This chain uses TRBV11-2 with TRBJ1-5; D is undetermined. Germline V gene lookup returns CDR1 SGHAT and CDR2 FQNNGV. Trimming left V 1 base short and J 2 bases short, with 9 bases between. The CDR3 covers 15 residues. The CDR3 is CASSLGGGGNQPQHF. The DNA of the CDR3 is TGTGCCAGCAGCTTAGGGGGAGGAGGCAATCAGCCCCAGCATTTT.

This chain joins TRBV18 and TRBJ1-2; 9 bases line up with TRBD1. The CDR3 is 18 residues long. V dropped 3 bases and J dropped 2; count of bases not matched to a gene: 13. Germline-derived CDR1 and CDR2 are KGHSH and LQKENI. The CDR3 loop reads CASSPATGGVEGNYGYTF. The CDR3 nucleotides read TGTGCCAGCTCACCCGCAACAGGGGGCGTGGAGGGGAACTATGGCTACACCTTC.

The V and J genes are TRBV24-1 and TRBJ1-2, with D perhaps TRBD1 (6 bases). The CDR3 is 17 amino acids. The V end lost 1 base, the J end lost 8 bases, and 22 bases lay between the germline ends. Germline V CDR1 and CDR2: KGHDR, SFDVKD. The DNA for the CDR3 is TGTGCCACCAGTGATTTACACCTTAACTACAGGGTTTTAGGCTACACCTTC. Amino acid sequence: CATSDLHLNYRVLGYTF.

The genes are TRBV7-6 and TRBJ2-7; no reliable D call. Germline V gene lookup returns CDR1 SGHVS and CDR2 FNYEAQ. This CDR3 contains 11 residues. V was cut by 4 bases and J by 7 bases, with 8 bases left in between. In DNA, the CDR3 is TGTGCCAGCAGCTCCTCCGGGGAGCAGTACTTC. Protein product: CASSSSGEQYF.

The V gene is TRBV5-1, the J gene TRBJ1-4, with 8 bases aligning to TRBD1. V shed 2 bases and J 7 bases; nucleotides not matched to a gene: 7. CDR1 and CDR2 from the germline V gene are SGHRS and YFSETQ. The CDR3 has 15 residues. CDR3 sequence reads: CASSFQGQGIEKLFF. The CDR3 coding sequence is TGCGCCAGCAGCTTTCAAGGACAGGGAATTGAAAAACTGTTTTTT.

V is TRBV3-1 (or the pseudogene TRBV3-2) and J is TRBJ2-5; D remains ambiguous. The germline CDR1 and CDR2 sequences are LGHDT and YNNKEL (reference sequence). This CDR3 is built from 13 residues. Trimming pared 3 bases from V and 3 bases from J, leaving 8 bases between. CDR3 sequence: CASSHTAKETQYF. As DNA, the CDR3 is TGTGCCAGCAGCCATACAGCTAAAGAGACCCAGTACTTC.

V and J are TRBV15 and TRBJ2-5; D gene unclear. V was pared by 3 bases and J by 2 bases, with 16 bases between. The V gene's germline CDR1 is LNHNV and CDR2 YYDKDF (reference sequence). This CDR3 region has 16 residues. CDR3 sequence (DNA): TGTGCCACCAGCAGCCCACTCCGATTGGTACAAGAGACCCAGTACTTC. Protein sequence: CATSSPLRLVQETQYF.

J is TRBJ1-1 and V is TRBV28; D gene ambiguous. This CDR3 is built from 20 residues. The V and J ends lost 1 base and 0 bases respectively, with 24 bases between them. Germline V gene sequence: CDR1 MDHEN, CDR2 SYDVKM. CDR3 protein: CASSLFLVPGVGLMNTEAFF. The CDR3 coding sequence is TGTGCCAGCAGTTTATTTTTGGTCCCGGGAGTCGGGCTAATGAACACTGAAGCTTTCTTT.

The V and J genes are TRBV7-2 and TRBJ1-2; the D gene is possibly TRBD1 (5 bases). V shed 2 bases and J shed 4 bases, with 20 bases lying between them. The length of the CDR3 is 17 residues. CDR1 is SGHTA, CDR2 FQGNSA, per germline. The CDR3 protein is CASSLRAEPLGGYGYTF. In DNA, the CDR3 is TGTGCCAGCAGCTTAAGGGCAGAGCCCCTCGGGGGCTATGGCTACACCTTC.

The J gene is TRBJ2-7, the V gene TRBV5-5, with TRBD2 identical over 7 bases. This CDR3 is built from 14 residues. Germline V gene lookup returns CDR1 SGHKS and CDR2 YYEKEE (reference sequence). With 4 bases clipped from V and 2 bases from J, the junction kept 6 bases outside the gene matches. This CDR3 is CASSPGEGAYEQYF. CDR3 nucleotide sequence: TGTGCCAGCAGCCCCGGGGAGGGTGCCTACGAGCAGTACTTC. Looking up the rest from reference TRBV5-5 and TRBJ2-7 gives the full variable domain: DAGVTQSPTHLIKTRGQQVTLRCSPISGHKSVSWYQQVLGQGPQFIFQYYEKEERGRGNFPDRFSARQFPNYSSELNVNALLLGDSALYLCASSPGEGAYEQYFGPGTRLTVT.